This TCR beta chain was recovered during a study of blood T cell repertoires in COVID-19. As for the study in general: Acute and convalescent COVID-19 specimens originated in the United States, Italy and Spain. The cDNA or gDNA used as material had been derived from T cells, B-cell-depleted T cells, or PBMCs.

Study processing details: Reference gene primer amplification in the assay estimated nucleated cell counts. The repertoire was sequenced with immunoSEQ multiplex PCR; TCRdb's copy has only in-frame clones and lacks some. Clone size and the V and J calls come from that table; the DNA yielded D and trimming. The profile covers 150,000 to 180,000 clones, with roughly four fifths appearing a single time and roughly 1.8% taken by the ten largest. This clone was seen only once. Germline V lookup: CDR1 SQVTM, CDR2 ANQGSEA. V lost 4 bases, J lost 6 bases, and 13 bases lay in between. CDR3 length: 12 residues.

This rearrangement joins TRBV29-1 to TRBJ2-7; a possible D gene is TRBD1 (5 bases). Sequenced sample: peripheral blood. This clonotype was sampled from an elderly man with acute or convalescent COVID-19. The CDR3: CSVVSGYSEQYF. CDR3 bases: TGCAGCGTTGTGTCAGGGTATTCCGAGCAGTACTTC.